These 32 T cell receptor beta chains were sequenced from one sample in a study of immune aging and cytomegalovirus after organ transplant. Libraries came from microwell single-cell capture using BD Rhapsody targeted mRNA and AbSeq reagents. TCRdb used MiXCR to reprocess the single-cell sequencing reads, holding one entry per CDR3 protein. In the table there are roughly 23,000 distinct CDR3 sequences, approximately 34% of which are singletons. The time point is: five sample-tagged time points from pre-transplant (day -1) to day 368 post-transplant, pooled. No cognate antigen is known for these TCRs. The sample here was CMV peptide-activated CD4+ and CD8+ T cells sorted from blood, taken at five time points, pooled. Stated subset: sorted CD8+CD137+ and CD4+CD154+ T cells after about 12 h CMV IE-1 peptide stimulation. The receptor source for this set is a female donor who had a heart transplant and CMV viremia.

The chain couples TRBV30 to TRBJ1-1; tentative D call: TRBD1 (5 bases). V dropped 0 bases and J dropped 6 bases, with 11 bases sitting between them. CDR3 length: 13 amino acids. Germline loops: CDR1 GTSNPN, CDR2 SVGIG (reference sequence). CDR3 coding DNA: TGTGCCTGGAGTGTTTGGCAGGGCCCTGAAGCTTTCTTT. Encoded protein: CAWSVWQGPEAFF.

The rearrangement links TRBV20-1 to TRBJ2-2; D unresolved. This CDR3 spans 16 amino acids. Trimming left V 3 bases short and J 0 bases short, with 14 bases between. Germline V gene data show CDR1 as DFQATT and CDR2 as SNEGSKA (reference sequence). The CDR3 nucleotides are TGCAGTGCTAGGAACCGTTTTATCGCGAACACCGGGGAGCTGTTTTTT. This translates into CSARNRFIANTGELFF.

The table lists this clonotype with a few counts. The chain combines TRBV20-1 with TRBJ2-1; tentative D call: TRBD2 (5 bases). Germline CDR1 is DFQATT and CDR2 is SNEGSKA (reference sequence). V shed 5 bases and J shed 6 bases, with 17 bases lying between them. This CDR3 is 14 amino acids long. CDR3 nucleotide sequence: TGCAGTGCTTATCAAAAACTAGTGGGCAATGAGCAGTTCTTC. As protein: CSAYQKLVGNEQFF.

V is TRBV18 and J is TRBJ2-7; D remains unclear. This CDR3 is 13 amino acids long. V was shortened by 3 bases and J by 5 bases, with 11 bases between the two germline ends. The germline gives CDR1 KGHSH, CDR2 LQKENI. This CDR3 reads CASSPPTLDEQYF. In nucleotides, the CDR3 is TGTGCCAGCTCACCCCCGACCCTCGACGAGCAGTACTTC.

The chain is built from TRBV5-6 and TRBJ2-4; 7 nucleotides match TRBD2. V dropped 2 bases and J dropped 3; count of bases not matched to a gene: 8. The CDR3 totals 16 residues. Per germline, CDR1 SGHDT and CDR2 YYEEEE. The CDR3 nucleotides are TGTGCCAGCAGCTTACTAGCGAGAGTTGTCAAAAACATTCAGTACTTC. Translated: CASSLLARVVKNIQYF.

By sample share, this clonotype is medium-sized. The chain recombines TRBV10-3 with TRBJ2-5; TRBD2 matches at 8 bases. Germline V gene lookup returns CDR1 ENHRY and CDR2 SYGVKD. The length of the CDR3 is 15 residues. The V and J ends lost 5 bases and 2 bases, in that order; junction bases with no gene match: 7. The CDR3 bases are TGTGCCATCAGTATCCTCGGGGGGGGTCAAGAGACCCAGTACTTC. Its protein is CAISILGGGQETQYF.

This clonotype is labeled as medium-sized. The chain has TRBV7-8 and TRBJ2-7, with a tentative D call TRBD1 (6 bases). This CDR3 has 12 residues. The germline CDR1 and CDR2 sequences are SGHVS and FQNEAQ. V was shortened by 5 bases and J by 4 bases, with 9 bases between the two germline ends. The CDR3 nucleotides read TGTGCCAGCAGCCCCGGGACATACGAGCAGTACTTC. Its protein product is CASSPGTYEQYF.

The chain joins TRBV18 to TRBJ1-1, with 11 bases that match TRBD1. The germline CDR1 and CDR2 sequences are KGHSH and LQKENI. V lost 1 base to trimming and J lost 3 bases; unmatched junction nucleotides: 4. This CDR3 is built from 16 residues. The chain's CDR3 is CASSPRGTGGDTEAFF. The DNA for the CDR3 is TGTGCCAGCTCACCACGTGGGACAGGGGGAGACACTGAAGCTTTCTTT.

In the case of this clonotype: The junction departs from the called germline gene at one end, perhaps through a read error. The chain couples TRBV10-3 to TRBJ1-1, with D maybe TRBD1 (6 bases). Germline V CDR1 and CDR2: ENHRY, SYGVKD. The CDR3 consists of 15 residues. CDR3: CAISESFSGGTGAFF. The CDR3 nucleotides read TGTGCCATCAGTGAGTCGTTTAGCGGGGGCACTGGAGCTTTCTTT.

The chain has TRBV5-1 and TRBJ2-7; D not resolved. Germline values: CDR1 SGHRS, CDR2 YFSETQ. This CDR3 is 14 amino acids long. V was pared by 0 bases and J by 1 base, with 8 bases between. The CDR3 coding sequence is TGCGCCAGCAGCTTGGTTGGCGGTTCCTACGAGCAGTACTTC. Protein: CASSLVGGSYEQYF.

V and J are TRBV5-6 and TRBJ2-3; D is tentatively TRBD1 or TRBD2 (5 bases each). Trimming shortened V by 3 bases and J by 5 bases, and 16 bases separated the two germline ends. The CDR3 consists of 15 residues. Germline V gene sequence: CDR1 SGHDT, CDR2 YYEEEE. The CDR3: CASSWGRRRGDTQYF. The DNA for the CDR3 is TGTGCCAGCAGCTGGGGACGGAGGAGAGGAGATACGCAGTATTTT.

This clonotype appeared many times. One end of the junction does not line up with germline, which may come from a read error. The rearrangement joins TRBV11-2 to TRBJ2-6; the D is unclear. Per the germline V gene, CDR1 is SGHAT and CDR2 is FQNNGV. The CDR3 sequence is 15 residues long. CDR3 sequence (DNA): TGTGCCAGCAGCTTAGTGAGGCTTGGGACCAACGTCCTGACTTTC. It translates to CASSLVRLGTNVLTF.

By its share, this clonotype is medium-sized (0.01 to 0.1%). J is TRBJ2-3 and V is TRBV1; TRBD2 is the table's D call and was not checked against the DNA. TRBV1 is an annotated pseudogene. The CDR3 sequence is 18 residues long. CDR3 nucleotide sequence: TGCACCAGCAGCCAACAGCCGGGACTAGCGGGTTGCACAGATACGCAGTATTTT. Translating it yields CTSSQQPGLAGCTDTQYF.

The chain recombines TRBV4-1 with TRBJ1-1; 10 positions match TRBD1. With 1 base clipped from V and 3 bases from J, the junction kept 2 bases outside the gene matches. The CDR3 has 15 amino acids. Germline V CDR1 and CDR2: MGHRA, YSYEKL. CDR3 protein: CASSQGQGADTEAFF. In nucleotides, the CDR3 is TGCGCCAGCAGCCAAGGACAGGGGGCAGACACTGAAGCTTTCTTT.

Turning to this clonotype: The CDR3 end shows no conserved phenylalanine or tryptophan, and so a read error is likely. The DNA is omitted, as the CDR3 cannot be located on it reliably, and the CDR3 follows TCRdb's listing. The rearrangement links TRBV18 to TRBJ1-5. From its first to its last residue, the CDR3 has 14 amino acids. The V gene's germline CDR1 is KGHSH and CDR2 LQKENI. The CDR3 spells CASSPTRRNQPQHL.

Only a few counts were recorded for this clonotype. The rearrangement uses TRBV19 and TRBJ2-7; TRBD1 matches at 8 bases. Per germline, CDR1 LNHDA and CDR2 SQIVND (reference sequence). The CDR3 length is 16 residues. The ends lost 2 bases at V and 3 bases at J; junction bases unmatched: 9. The CDR3 here is CASSISGTGVVYEQYF. Written as DNA, the CDR3 is TGTGCCAGTAGTATATCCGGGACAGGCGTTGTCTACGAGCAGTACTTC.

The chain couples TRBV20-1 to TRBJ2-7, with 8 nucleotides matching TRBD2. The germline V gene has CDR1 DFQATT and CDR2 SNEGSKA (reference sequence). The CDR3 loop spans 15 amino acids. V trimming: 6 bases; J trimming: 2 bases; junction bases outside the gene matches: 12. The CDR3 nucleotides are TGCAGTGCAGTCGCCAGGGGCGGGAGGACCTACGAGCAGTACTTC. Residues: CSAVARGGRTYEQYF.

In its sample, this clonotype was seen a few times. The V gene is TRBV27, the J gene TRBJ2-2; D is undetermined. Germline values: CDR1 MNHEY, CDR2 SMNVEV (reference sequence). V lost 7 bases and J lost 4, with 10 bases in between. The CDR3 spans 13 residues. DNA for the CDR3: TGTGCCAGCAAGACGGTGACCACCGGGGAGCTGTTTTTT. Protein product: CASKTVTTGELFF.

This clonotype has only a few counts. This sequence joins TRBV20-1 and TRBJ2-3, with 7 bases matching TRBD1. The CDR3 covers 16 residues. The germline V gene has CDR1 DFQATT and CDR2 SNEGSKA (reference sequence). V lost 5 bases and J lost 0; bases outside the gene matches: 11. The CDR3 reads CSARNHWTGSTDTQYF. Written as DNA, the CDR3 is TGCAGTGCTCGCAATCATTGGACAGGCAGCACAGATACGCAGTATTTT.

The V and J genes are TRBV11-2 and TRBJ2-7; 7 nucleotides align to TRBD2. Trimming removed 5 bases from V and 7 bases from J; junction bases left unmatched: 14. In germline, CDR1 is SGHAT, CDR2 FQNNGV. The CDR3 covers 15 residues. The CDR3 nucleotides are TGTGCCAGCAGCCCCGAGACTAGCTTGGCGGTTGAGCAGTACTTC. Encoded protein: CASSPETSLAVEQYF.

This clonotype was observed a few times. V gene TRBV5-1 combines with J gene TRBJ1-1; 10 bases are shared with TRBD1. The V and J ends lost 0 bases and 13 bases, in that order; junction bases with no gene match: 6. From germline, CDR1 is SGHRS and CDR2 YFSETQ. The CDR3 loop spans 13 amino acids. The CDR3 sequence is CASSLGGRDRGFF. The CDR3 region has the DNA TGCGCCAGCAGCTTGGGGGGCCGGGACAGGGGTTTCTTT. Looking up the rest from reference TRBV5-1 and TRBJ1-1 gives the full variable domain: KAGVTQTPRYLIKTRGQQVTLSCSPISGHRSVSWYQQTPGQGLQFLFEYFSETQRNKGNFPGRFSGRQFSNSRSEMNVSTLELGDSALYLCASSLGGRDRGFFGQGTRLTVV.

The genes are TRBV11-2 and TRBJ1-6; TRBD1 aligns across 11 bases. This CDR3 is 14 amino acids long. Losses at the gene ends were 6 bases for V and 8 bases for J; bases not matched to a gene: 3. Germline lookup yields CDR1 SGHAT and CDR2 FQNNGV. The CDR3 DNA sequence: TGTGCCAGCAGAGGACAGGGGGCCCATTCACCCCTCCACTTT. Translating gives CASRGQGAHSPLHF.

This chain joins TRBV7-9 and TRBJ1-2; D is undetermined. V lost 6 bases, J lost 0 bases, and 8 bases lay in between. The CDR3 loop spans 13 amino acids. CDR1 and CDR2 (germline): SEHNR, FQNEAQ (reference sequence). The CDR3 here is CASRGSPNYGYTF. CDR3 DNA sequence: TGTGCCAGCAGGGGCAGCCCTAACTATGGCTACACCTTC.

With regard to this clonotype: With a much larger clone just one base away, this may be a read error. The rearrangement joins TRBV6-2 or TRBV6-3 to TRBJ2-1, with TRBD2 as a possible D gene (6 bases). The germline V gene encodes CDR1 MNHEY and CDR2 SVGEGT. V shed 6 bases and J shed 8 bases, with 11 bases lying between them. This CDR3 spans 12 amino acids. CDR3 region: CASSGGYDEQFF. CDR3 in DNA: TGTGCCAGCAGCGGGGGATACGATGAGCAGTTCTTC.

This clonotype was found a few times. The chain links TRBV30 to TRBJ2-3; D unclear. CDR3 length equals 12 residues. Trimming removed 0 bases at V and 5 bases at J, with 6 bases between. Germline V CDR1 and CDR2: GTSNPN, SVGIG (reference sequence). The CDR3, as DNA: TGTGCCTGGAGTGTCCGGCTAGATACGCAGTATTTT. This codes for CAWSVRLDTQYF.

The rearrangement uses TRBV27 and TRBJ2-1, with 10 bases lining up with TRBD2. Germline values: CDR1 MNHEY, CDR2 SMNVEV (reference sequence). V gave up 8 bases and J gave up 10 bases; unmatched junction bases: 5. The CDR3 has 12 residues. This CDR3 reads CASAELAGEQFF. Written as DNA, the CDR3 is TGTGCCAGCGCCGAACTAGCGGGAGAGCAGTTCTTC.

This clonotype was recorded only once. Just one base apart from a much larger clone, this may be a read error. It is likely a read error, because the conserved phenylalanine at the end of the CDR3 is missing. This chain links TRBV6-5 with TRBJ2-7; 13 positions agree with TRBD2. This CDR3 comprises 14 residues. The germline V gene has CDR1 MNHEY and CDR2 SVGAGI. The trim removed 6 bases at V and 3 bases at J, leaving 2 bases unmatched. The CDR3 spells CASSRTSGSYEQYL. The CDR3 DNA sequence: TGTGCCAGCAGCCGGACTAGCGGGAGCTACGAGCAGTACCTC.

This clonotype was seen many times. This sequence joins TRBV5-1 and TRBJ1-1; D not resolved. The ends were cut back, 4 bases at V and 5 bases at J, with 9 bases in the middle. The CDR3 loop spans 12 amino acids. Germline CDR1 is SGHRS and CDR2 is YFSETQ. The CDR3 here is CASSPPGTEAFF. The CDR3 bases are TGCGCCAGCAGCCCTCCCGGGACTGAAGCTTTCTTT.

On this clonotype itself: A much more abundant neighbour one base away suggests this may be a read error. V usage is TRBV2 and J usage is TRBJ1-4, with D unresolved. The CDR3 has 13 amino acids. V was shortened by 11 bases and J by 8 bases, with 18 bases between the two germline ends. Per germline, CDR1 SNHLY and CDR2 FYNNEI. Written as DNA, the CDR3 is TGTGCCGGCGCCGAAGCGGATGACGAAAAACTGTTTTTT. Protein sequence: CAGAEADDEKLFF.

This clonotype was seen repeatedly, ten times or more. The chain combines TRBV18 with TRBJ2-3; tentatively, D is TRBD1 (6 bases). V lost 2 bases to trimming and J lost 0 bases, with 15 bases between them. The CDR3 sequence is 17 residues long. Germline-derived CDR1 and CDR2 are KGHSH and LQKENI. CDR3 amino acids: CASSPNRQVSSTDTQYF. The CDR3 DNA sequence: TGTGCCAGCTCACCAAACAGACAGGTTTCCAGCACAGATACGCAGTATTTT.

In this sample, this clonotype turned up a few times. The chain couples TRBV6-5 to TRBJ2-5; weak D call: TRBD1 (6 bases). The V gene lost 6 bases and the J gene lost 5 bases, with 13 bases spanning the gap. Germline CDR1 reads MNHEY; CDR2 reads SVGAGI. The CDR3 is 13 residues long. The CDR3 DNA sequence: TGTGCCAGCAGCCCGAGGGGGTTGGAGACCCAGTACTTC. Its translation is CASSPRGLETQYF.

This clonotype was observed at least ten times. The chain links TRBV27 to TRBJ1-4, with 7 positions matching TRBD1. V shed 2 bases, J shed 6 bases, and the junction held 3 bases outside the gene matches. This CDR3 comprises 14 residues. The germline V gene has CDR1 MNHEY and CDR2 SMNVEV (reference sequence). The CDR3 loop is CASSLGGGDEKLFF. The DNA of the CDR3 is TGTGCCAGCAGTTTAGGAGGGGGCGATGAAAAACTGTTTTTT.